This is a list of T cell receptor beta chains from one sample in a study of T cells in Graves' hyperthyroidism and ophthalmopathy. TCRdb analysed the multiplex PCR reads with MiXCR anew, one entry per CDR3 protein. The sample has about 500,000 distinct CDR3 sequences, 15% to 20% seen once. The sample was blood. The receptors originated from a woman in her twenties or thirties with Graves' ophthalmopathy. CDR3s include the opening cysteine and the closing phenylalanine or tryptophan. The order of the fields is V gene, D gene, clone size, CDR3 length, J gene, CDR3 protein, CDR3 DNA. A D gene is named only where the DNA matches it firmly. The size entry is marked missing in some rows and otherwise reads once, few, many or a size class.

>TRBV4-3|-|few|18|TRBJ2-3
CASSQDIGLGAGTDTQYF
TGCGCCAGCAGCCAAGATATCGGGTTGGGGGCGGGGACAGATACGCAGTATTTT
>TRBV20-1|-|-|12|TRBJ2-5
CSAPRDLKTQYF
TGCAGTGCTCCTCGGGACCTAAAGACCCAGTACTTC
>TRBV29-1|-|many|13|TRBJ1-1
CSVERDDNTEAFF
TGCAGCGTTGAACGGGACGACAACACTGAAGCTTTCTTT
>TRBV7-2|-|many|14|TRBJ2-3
CASSSADVTDTQYF
TGTGCCAGCAGCTCGGCGGACGTCACAGATACGCAGTATTTT
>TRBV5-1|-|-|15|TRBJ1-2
CASSGATGLNYGYTF
TGCGCCAGCAGCGGGGCTACGGGACTCAACTATGGCTACACCTTC
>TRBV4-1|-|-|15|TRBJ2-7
CASSQDEGMGYEQYF
TGCGCCAGCAGCCAAGATGAAGGGATGGGATACGAGCAGTACTTC
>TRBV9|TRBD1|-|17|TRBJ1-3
CASSALGQGHSGNTIYF
TGTGCCAGCAGCGCCCTGGGACAGGGCCACTCTGGAAACACCATATATTTT
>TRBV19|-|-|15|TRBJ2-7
CASSIDSGDGREQYF
TGTGCCAGTAGTATCGATTCAGGGGATGGGCGCGAGCAGTACTTC
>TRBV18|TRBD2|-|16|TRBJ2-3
CASSELGLGAADTQYF
TGTGCCAGCTCAGAACTCGGACTAGGAGCCGCAGATACGCAGTATTTT
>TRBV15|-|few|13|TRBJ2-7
CATSIGGVYEQYF
TGTGCCACCAGCATAGGTGGAGTCTACGAGCAGTACTTC
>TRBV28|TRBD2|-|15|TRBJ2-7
CASSLGTTGSYEQYF
TGTGCCAGCAGTTTGGGGACTACAGGATCCTACGAGCAGTACTTC
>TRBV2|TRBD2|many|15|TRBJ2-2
CASSGGLAVPGELFF
TGTGCCAGCAGTGGGGGACTAGCTGTACCCGGGGAGCTGTTTTTT
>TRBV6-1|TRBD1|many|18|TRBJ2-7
CASTYGTISGTGGYEQYF
TGTGCCAGCACCTACGGGACAATTTCCGGGACAGGGGGATACGAGCAGTACTTC
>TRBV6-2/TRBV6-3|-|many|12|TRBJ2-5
CASSSIKETQYF
TGTGCCAGCAGCTCGATCAAAGAGACCCAGTACTTC
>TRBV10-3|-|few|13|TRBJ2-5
CAISDHDPGTQYF
TGTGCCATCAGTGATCACGACCCCGGGACCCAGTACTTC
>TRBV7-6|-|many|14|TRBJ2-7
CASSPGGGTEGQYF
TGTGCCAGCAGCCCAGGGGGGGGTACAGAAGGGCAGTACTTC
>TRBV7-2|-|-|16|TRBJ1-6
CASSWTENGPYSPLHF
TGTGCCAGCAGCTGGACGGAAAATGGGCCCTATTCACCCCTCCACTTT
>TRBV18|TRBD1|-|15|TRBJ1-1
CASSRAGQVNTEAFF
TGTGCCAGCTCACGTGCGGGACAGGTTAACACTGAAGCTTTCTTT
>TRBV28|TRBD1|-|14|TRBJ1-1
CASRTSTGVSEAFF
TGTGCCAGCAGGACAAGTACAGGGGTCTCTGAAGCTTTCTTT
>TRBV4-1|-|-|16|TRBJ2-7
CASSQEVRRRNYEQYF
TGCGCCAGCAGCCAAGAAGTAAGGAGGCGGAACTACGAGCAGTACTTC
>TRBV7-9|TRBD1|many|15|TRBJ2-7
CASSSSGTGSYEQYF
TGTGCCAGCAGCTCTTCCGGGACAGGCTCCTACGAGCAGTACTTC
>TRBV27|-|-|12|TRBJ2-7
CASTDGNYEQYF
TGTGCCAGCACTGACGGAAACTACGAGCAGTACTTC
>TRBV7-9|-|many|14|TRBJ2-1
CASSLSWGDNEQFF
TGTGCCAGCAGCCTCTCGTGGGGGGACAATGAGCAGTTCTTC
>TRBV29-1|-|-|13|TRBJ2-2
CSVVGGPTGELFF
TGCAGCGTTGTAGGGGGGCCCACCGGGGAGCTGTTTTTT
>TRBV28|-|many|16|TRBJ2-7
CASNNRVRDGSYEQYF
TGTGCCAGCAATAATCGCGTCCGGGACGGCTCCTACGAGCAGTACTTC
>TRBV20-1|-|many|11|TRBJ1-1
CSSQLNTEAFF
TGCAGTAGTCAGTTGAACACTGAAGCTTTCTTT
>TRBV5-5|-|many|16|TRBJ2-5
CASSSSRVVGQETQYF
TGTGCCAGCAGCTCAAGCAGGGTTGTCGGCCAAGAGACCCAGTACTTC
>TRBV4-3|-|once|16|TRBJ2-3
CASSQEYSGNTDTQYF
TGCGCCAGCAGCCAAGAATATTCAGGGAACACAGATACGCAGTATTTT
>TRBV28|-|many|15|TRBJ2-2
CACADAEPNTGELFF
TGTGCCTGCGCCGACGCGGAACCGAACACCGGGGAGCTGTTTTTT
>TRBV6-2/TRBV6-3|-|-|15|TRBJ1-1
CASKQEPYMNTEAFF
TGTGCCAGCAAACAAGAGCCTTATATGAACACTGAAGCTTTCTTT
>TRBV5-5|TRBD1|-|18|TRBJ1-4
CASSRLSRDRVTNEKLFF
TGTGCCAGCAGCCGCTTGTCCCGGGACAGGGTAACTAATGAAAAACTGTTTTTT
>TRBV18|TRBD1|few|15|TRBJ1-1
CASSPPDRMNTEAFF
TGTGCCAGCTCACCACCGGACAGGATGAACACTGAAGCTTTCTTT
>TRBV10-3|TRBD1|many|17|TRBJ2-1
CAISGWTGGRGDNEQFF
TGTGCCATCAGTGGGTGGACAGGGGGCCGGGGGGACAATGAGCAGTTCTTC
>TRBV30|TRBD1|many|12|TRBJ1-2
CAWWTGFDGYTF
TGTGCCTGGTGGACAGGGTTTGATGGCTACACCTTC
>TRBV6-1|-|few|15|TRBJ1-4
CASRGGVATNEKLFF
TGTGCCAGCAGAGGGGGTGTGGCAACTAATGAAAAACTGTTTTTT
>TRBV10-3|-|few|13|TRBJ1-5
CAISENSNQPQHF
TGTGCCATCAGTGAGAATAGCAATCAGCCCCAGCATTTT
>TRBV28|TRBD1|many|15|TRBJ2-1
CASSPFGTGYNEQFF
TGTGCCAGCAGCCCGTTCGGGACAGGATACAATGAGCAGTTCTTC
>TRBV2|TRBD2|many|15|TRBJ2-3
CASSLTSAATDTQYF
TGTGCCAGCAGTTTGACTAGCGCCGCCACAGATACGCAGTATTTT
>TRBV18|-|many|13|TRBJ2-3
CASSPPSSDTQYF
TGTGCCAGCTCACCTCCTTCCTCAGATACGCAGTATTTT
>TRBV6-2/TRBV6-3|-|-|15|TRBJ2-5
CASSPPVAEVETQYF
TGTGCCAGCAGTCCCCCAGTCGCGGAGGTGGAGACCCAGTACTTC
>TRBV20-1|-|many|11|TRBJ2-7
CSARDAHEQYF
TGCAGTGCCCGGGACGCCCACGAGCAGTACTTC
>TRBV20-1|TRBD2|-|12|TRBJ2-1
CTPGLAGNEQFF
TGCACCCCGGGACTAGCGGGAAATGAGCAGTTCTTC
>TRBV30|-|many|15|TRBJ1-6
CAWSVGRNYNSPLHF
TGTGCCTGGAGTGTCGGGCGGAACTATAATTCACCCCTCCACTTT
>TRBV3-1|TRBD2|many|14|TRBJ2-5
CASSQEGGGETQYF
TGTGCCAGCAGCCAAGAAGGCGGGGGAGAGACCCAGTACTTC
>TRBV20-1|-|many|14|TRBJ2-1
CSASPPSSYNEQFF
TGCAGTGCTAGTCCTCCGAGCTCCTACAATGAGCAGTTCTTC